The 8 T cell receptor beta chains in this list originate from one sample, sequenced in a study of cytomegalovirus exposure and HLA in healthy donors. A multiplex PCR was run with 60 Vbeta primers and 13 Jbeta primers. The method was immunoSEQ multiplex PCR; TCRdb's version includes in-frame clones alone and lacks a portion of them. This repertoire includes roughly 100,000 clones. Material for sequencing was PBMCs. These receptors originate from a middle-aged man in good health and CMV-seronegative.

This chain uses TRBV29-1 with TRBJ2-3; 11 bases are a match to TRBD2. J was trimmed by 0 bases and V by 8 bases; bases with no gene match: 7. The CDR3 length is 15 residues. Germline assignment: CDR1 SQVTM and CDR2 ANQGSEA. CDR3 in DNA: TGCAGCTACGCCGGGACTAGCGGTAGCACAGATACGCAGTATTTT. Its protein is CSYAGTSGSTDTQYF.

The chain combines TRBV7-8 with TRBJ2-2; 14 positions agree with TRBD2. Germline CDR1 is SGHVS and CDR2 is FQNEAQ. V lost 4 bases and J lost 4; bases outside the gene matches: 5. The CDR3 covers 17 residues. The CDR3 sequence: CASSWGLAGAGTGELFF. In nucleotides, the CDR3 is TGTGCCAGCAGCTGGGGACTAGCGGGAGCCGGCACCGGGGAGCTGTTTTTT.

This sequence joins TRBV18 and TRBJ1-3; tentatively, D is TRBD1 (6 bases). Deletions cut 3 bases from V and 0 bases from J, with 12 bases between. The germline gives CDR1 KGHSH, CDR2 LQKENI. The length of the CDR3 is 16 residues. The chain's CDR3 is CASSPVDSSSGNTIYF. CDR3 bases: TGTGCCAGCTCACCCGTGGACAGCAGCTCTGGAAACACCATATATTTT. The full variable domain, in which reference TRBV18 and TRBJ1-3 provide the parts outside the CDR3, is NAGVMQNPRHLVRRRGQEARLRCSPMKGHSHVYWYRQLPEEGLKFMVYLQKENIIDESGMPKERFSAEFPKEGPSILRIQQVVRGDSAAYFCASSPVDSSSGNTIYFGEGSWLTVV.

The rearrangement uses TRBV19 and TRBJ2-3, with D possibly TRBD2 on 5 matching bases. V was pared by 3 bases and J by 0 bases, with 16 bases between. This CDR3 is 17 amino acids long. CDR1 is LNHDA, CDR2 SQIVND, per germline (reference sequence). This CDR3 is CASSMLAAGTSTDTQYF. CDR3 DNA sequence: TGTGCCAGTAGTATGCTAGCTGCGGGTACTAGCACAGATACGCAGTATTTT.

The chain is built from TRBV27 and TRBJ2-7; tentatively, D is TRBD1 (6 bases). This CDR3 is built from 15 residues. Germline values: CDR1 MNHEY, CDR2 SMNVEV (reference sequence). Trimming shortened V by 5 bases and J by 3 bases, and 17 bases separated the two germline ends. The CDR3, as DNA: TGTGCCAGCAGTCCCCGTTCAGGGGCCCACTACGAGCAGTACTTC. It encodes CASSPRSGAHYEQYF.

This rearrangement joins TRBV5-1 to TRBJ1-1, with TRBD1 identical over 8 bases. Germline CDR1 reads SGHRS; CDR2 reads YFSETQ. The CDR3 runs 13 residues. J gave up 4 bases and V 9 bases, and 8 bases lay outside the gene matches. CDR3 nucleotides: TGCGCCAACCCGGACAGGGACCCCACTGAAGCTTTCTTT. Amino acids: CANPDRDPTEAFF.

V and J are TRBV6-6 and TRBJ2-1; tentative D call: TRBD2 (5 bases). Trimming left V 6 bases short and J 1 base short, with 16 bases between. Per germline, CDR1 MNHNY and CDR2 SVGAGI (reference sequence). CDR3 length equals 16 residues. The CDR3 nucleotides read TGTGCCAGCAGCGGACTTGTTGTAGGGTCCTACAATGAGCAGTTCTTC. This sequence encodes CASSGLVVGSYNEQFF.

V and J are TRBV10-3 and TRBJ1-1; 7 nucleotides line up with TRBD1. Germline V gene data show CDR1 as ENHRY and CDR2 as SYGVKD. V gave up 4 bases and J gave up 4 bases; unmatched junction bases: 0. This CDR3 spans 12 amino acids. For the CDR3, the DNA is TGTGCCATCAGTGGACAGGGCACTGAAGCTTTCTTT. Its translation is CAISGQGTEAFF.